Listed below are T cell receptor beta chains from one sample, sequenced in a study of T cells in Graves' hyperthyroidism and ophthalmopathy. MiXCR, applied by TCRdb to the multiplex PCR reads, yields one record per CDR3 protein. The data contain under 450,000 distinct CDR3 sequences, roughly 14% of them seen just once; the ten biggest clones take up less than 25%. Sequenced input: blood. The receptor source for this set is a man aged 30-40 years with Graves' hyperthyroidism that later progressed to Graves' ophthalmopathy. The CDR3 runs from the conserved cysteine through the conserved F or W. D genes are given only for firm matches. Clone size is stated in some rows and not others, as once, few, many or a class when expanded.

d_gene: TRBD1
j_gene: TRBJ2-1
v_gene: TRBV20-1
abundance: many
CDR3aa: CSAKTDREYNEQFF
CDR3nt: TGCAGTGCTAAGACGGACAGGGAGTACAATGAGCAGTTCTTC

d_gene: -
j_gene: TRBJ2-1
v_gene: TRBV5-8
abundance: few
CDR3aa: CASSGGTSLSYNEQFF
CDR3nt: TGTGCCAGCAGCGGGGGGACTTCGCTCTCCTACAATGAGCAGTTCTTC

d_gene: -
j_gene: TRBJ1-5
v_gene: TRBV30
abundance: -
CDR3aa: CAWSRGVTEGQPQHF
CDR3nt: TGTGCCTGGAGTAGGGGGGTGACTGAGGGTCAGCCCCAGCATTTT

d_gene: -
j_gene: TRBJ1-5
v_gene: TRBV24-1
abundance: many
CDR3aa: CATSDLADQPQHF
CDR3nt: TGTGCCACCAGTGATTTGGCAGATCAGCCCCAGCATTTT

d_gene: -
j_gene: TRBJ1-1
v_gene: TRBV6-1
abundance: many
CDR3aa: CASRQGIGTEAFF
CDR3nt: TGTGCCAGCAGGCAGGGGATCGGCACTGAAGCTTTCTTT

d_gene: TRBD1
j_gene: TRBJ1-1
v_gene: TRBV3-1
abundance: few
CDR3aa: CASSPTGTGGTEAFF
CDR3nt: TGTGCCAGCAGCCCTACCGGGACAGGGGGCACTGAAGCTTTCTTT

d_gene: -
j_gene: TRBJ2-5
v_gene: TRBV12-3/TRBV12-4
abundance: many
CDR3aa: CASSNNEGTQYF
CDR3nt: TGTGCCAGCAGTAATAATGAAGGGACCCAGTACTTC

d_gene: -
j_gene: TRBJ2-6
v_gene: TRBV18
abundance: few
CDR3aa: CASSPLTGSGANVLTF
CDR3nt: TGTGCCAGCTCACCATTAACTGGGTCCGGGGCCAACGTCCTGACTTTC

d_gene: -
j_gene: TRBJ1-4
v_gene: TRBV2
abundance: many
CDR3aa: CASTRDASTGEKLFF
CDR3nt: TGTGCCAGCACCAGAGACGCCTCGACTGGTGAAAAACTGTTTTTT

d_gene: -
j_gene: TRBJ2-5
v_gene: TRBV20-1
abundance: many
CDR3aa: CSARDEQGGWETQYF
CDR3nt: TGCAGTGCTAGAGATGAGCAGGGGGGCTGGGAGACCCAGTACTTC

d_gene: -
j_gene: TRBJ1-4
v_gene: TRBV4-1
abundance: -
CDR3aa: CASSPTVLNEKLFF
CDR3nt: TGCGCCAGCAGCCCGACAGTCCTTAATGAAAAACTGTTTTTT

d_gene: -
j_gene: TRBJ1-2
v_gene: TRBV9
abundance: -
CDR3aa: CASEGAGYTF
CDR3nt: TGTGCCAGCGAAGGGGCTGGCTACACCTTC

d_gene: -
j_gene: TRBJ1-6
v_gene: TRBV20-1
abundance: -
CDR3aa: CSARILGVWASPLHF
CDR3nt: TGCAGTGCTAGAATTCTGGGAGTTTGGGCTTCACCCCTCCACTTT

d_gene: -
j_gene: TRBJ1-2
v_gene: TRBV28
abundance: many
CDR3aa: CASSSPGIHPNYGYTF
CDR3nt: TGTGCCAGCAGTTCCCCGGGGATTCATCCTAACTATGGCTACACCTTC

d_gene: -
j_gene: TRBJ2-2
v_gene: TRBV25-1
abundance: few
CDR3aa: CASSARPTGGELFF
CDR3nt: TGTGCCAGCAGTGCGCGTCCCACGGGCGGGGAGCTGTTTTTT

d_gene: TRBD1
j_gene: TRBJ2-2
v_gene: TRBV28
abundance: many
CDR3aa: CASSPPVARDRSTGELFF
CDR3nt: TGTGCCAGCAGTCCTCCCGTCGCCCGGGACAGGAGCACCGGGGAGCTGTTTTTT

d_gene: TRBD1
j_gene: TRBJ1-6
v_gene: TRBV12-3/TRBV12-4
abundance: many
CDR3aa: CASSWTGLNSPLHF
CDR3nt: TGTGCCAGCAGTTGGACAGGGCTGAATTCACCCCTCCACTTT

d_gene: -
j_gene: TRBJ1-5
v_gene: TRBV13
abundance: -
CDR3aa: CASSRSGDNQPQHF
CDR3nt: TGTGCCAGCAGCCGATCAGGCGACAATCAGCCCCAGCATTTT

d_gene: -
j_gene: TRBJ1-1
v_gene: TRBV19
abundance: few
CDR3aa: CASHRGKAFF
CDR3nt: TGTGCCAGTCATCGGGGAAAAGCTTTCTTT

d_gene: TRBD1
j_gene: TRBJ1-2
v_gene: TRBV6-2/TRBV6-3
abundance: few
CDR3aa: CASKPPGQKNYGYTF
CDR3nt: TGTGCCAGCAAGCCTCCGGGACAGAAAAACTATGGCTACACCTTC

d_gene: -
j_gene: TRBJ2-5
v_gene: TRBV18
abundance: many
CDR3aa: CASSPDNIGTQYF
CDR3nt: TGTGCCAGCTCACCCGACAACATAGGGACCCAGTACTTC

d_gene: -
j_gene: TRBJ1-2
v_gene: TRBV5-1
abundance: -
CDR3aa: CASRPPYQGSGYGYTF
CDR3nt: TGCGCCAGCAGACCACCATACCAGGGTTCAGGGTATGGCTACACCTTC

d_gene: TRBD1
j_gene: TRBJ1-2
v_gene: TRBV10-1
abundance: few
CDR3aa: CASSESTGGGYTF
CDR3nt: TGCGCCAGCAGTGAGTCGACAGGGGGTGGCTACACCTTC

d_gene: -
j_gene: TRBJ2-1
v_gene: TRBV10-3
abundance: few
CDR3aa: CAIIGSMRIF
CDR3nt: TGTGCCATCATAGGCAGTATGAGGATCTTC

d_gene: TRBD2
j_gene: TRBJ2-7
v_gene: TRBV5-4
abundance: -
CDR3aa: CASSLAREGDEQYF
CDR3nt: TGTGCCAGCAGCTTGGCCAGGGAGGGCGACGAGCAGTACTTC

d_gene: TRBD1
j_gene: TRBJ1-5
v_gene: TRBV12-5
abundance: many
CDR3aa: CASGPGTGANQPQHF
CDR3nt: TGTGCTAGTGGTCCAGGGACAGGGGCTAATCAGCCCCAGCATTTT

d_gene: TRBD1
j_gene: TRBJ1-1
v_gene: TRBV6-4
abundance: many
CDR3aa: CASSPDRATEAFF
CDR3nt: TGTGCCAGCAGCCCCGACAGGGCCACTGAAGCTTTCTTT

d_gene: TRBD2
j_gene: TRBJ2-5
v_gene: TRBV11-2
abundance: many
CDR3aa: CASSLEASGRIQYF
CDR3nt: TGTGCCAGCAGCTTAGAGGCTAGCGGGAGAATACAGTACTTC

d_gene: -
j_gene: TRBJ1-4
v_gene: TRBV7-9
abundance: many
CDR3aa: CASSSSGGEKLFF
CDR3nt: TGTGCCAGCAGCTCGTCGGGAGGGGAAAAACTGTTTTTT

d_gene: -
j_gene: TRBJ2-3
v_gene: TRBV20-1
abundance: many
CDR3aa: CSARDPPGGPTDTQYF
CDR3nt: TGCAGTGCTAGAGACCCCCCCGGGGGGCCTACAGATACGCAGTATTTT

d_gene: TRBD1
j_gene: TRBJ1-1
v_gene: TRBV28
abundance: many
CDR3aa: CASIQDRGVNTEAFF
CDR3nt: TGTGCCAGCATCCAAGACAGGGGAGTGAACACTGAAGCTTTCTTT

d_gene: -
j_gene: TRBJ1-4
v_gene: TRBV19
abundance: -
CDR3aa: CASSSTGKREKLFF
CDR3nt: TGTGCCAGTAGTTCCACGGGGAAAAGGGAAAAACTGTTTTTT

d_gene: -
j_gene: TRBJ2-3
v_gene: TRBV11-2
abundance: many
CDR3aa: CASSLAPSHYTDTQYF
CDR3nt: TGTGCCAGCAGCTTAGCGCCCAGCCACTACACAGATACGCAGTATTTT

d_gene: TRBD1
j_gene: TRBJ2-3
v_gene: TRBV28
abundance: -
CDR3aa: CASSFGPGQTTDTQYF
CDR3nt: TGTGCCAGCAGTTTCGGCCCGGGACAGACCACAGATACGCAGTATTTT

d_gene: -
j_gene: TRBJ2-2
v_gene: TRBV3-1
abundance: -
CDR3aa: CASSQGTSRSGELFF
CDR3nt: TGTGCCAGCAGCCAAGGGACGTCTAGGTCCGGGGAGCTGTTTTTT

d_gene: TRBD2
j_gene: TRBJ2-1
v_gene: TRBV10-3
abundance: many
CDR3aa: CAISDASGGSNEQFF
CDR3nt: TGTGCCATCAGTGATGCTAGCGGGGGAAGCAATGAGCAGTTCTTC

d_gene: -
j_gene: TRBJ1-2
v_gene: TRBV29-1
abundance: -
CDR3aa: CSVEGSGRNYGYTF
CDR3nt: TGCAGCGTTGAAGGTTCGGGCAGGAACTATGGCTACACCTTC

d_gene: -
j_gene: TRBJ2-5
v_gene: TRBV5-6
abundance: few
CDR3aa: CASTLATGVQETQYF
CDR3nt: TGTGCCAGCACTCTCGCGACAGGCGTACAAGAGACCCAGTACTTC

d_gene: -
j_gene: TRBJ1-5
v_gene: TRBV20-1
abundance: many
CDR3aa: CSARVRRSSNQPQHF
CDR3nt: TGCAGTGCTAGAGTTCGAAGATCTAGCAATCAGCCCCAGCATTTT

d_gene: TRBD1
j_gene: TRBJ1-4
v_gene: TRBV28
abundance: many
CDR3aa: CASSPPGQGAEKLFF
CDR3nt: TGTGCCAGCAGTCCTCCGGGACAGGGGGCTGAAAAACTGTTTTTT

d_gene: -
j_gene: TRBJ2-3
v_gene: TRBV28
abundance: -
CDR3aa: CASSLYSGWGDWDTQYF
CDR3nt: TGTGCCAGCAGTTTATACTCTGGGTGGGGCGATTGGGATACGCAGTATTTT